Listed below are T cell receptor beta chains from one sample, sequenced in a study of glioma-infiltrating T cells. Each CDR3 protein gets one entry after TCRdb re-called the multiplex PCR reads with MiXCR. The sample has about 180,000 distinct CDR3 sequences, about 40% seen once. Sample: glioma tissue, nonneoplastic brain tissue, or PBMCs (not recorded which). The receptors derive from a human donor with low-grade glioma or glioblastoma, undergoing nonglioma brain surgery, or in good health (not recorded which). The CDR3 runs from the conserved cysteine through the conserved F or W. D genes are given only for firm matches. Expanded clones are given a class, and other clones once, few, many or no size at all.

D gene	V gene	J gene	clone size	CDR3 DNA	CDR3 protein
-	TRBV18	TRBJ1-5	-	TGTGCCAGCTCACGGCGCAGTGCCAATCAGCCCCAGCATTTT	CASSRRSANQPQHF
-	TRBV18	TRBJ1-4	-	TGTGCCAGCTCACCGTCCGGGGGAGCAACTAATGAAAAACTGTTTTTT	CASSPSGGATNEKLFF
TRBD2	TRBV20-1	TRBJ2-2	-	TGCAGTGCTAGAGTGGGAGGGCCGGGCGGGGGGCTGTTTTTT	CSARVGGPGGGLFF
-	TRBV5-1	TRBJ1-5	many	TGCGCCAGCAAAGGGGATGACAATCAGCCCCAGCATTTT	CASKGDDNQPQHF
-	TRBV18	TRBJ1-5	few	TGTGCCAGCTCCGTGGGAACAGTTACCAATCAGCCCCAGCATTTT	CASSVGTVTNQPQHF
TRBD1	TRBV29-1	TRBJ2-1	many	TGCAGCGTTGATTCGGGACAGGGGTTCAATGAGCAGTTCTTC	CSVDSGQGFNEQFF
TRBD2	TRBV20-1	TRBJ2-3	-	TGCAGTGCTGGACTAGCGTTACATAAGGATACGCAGTATTTT	CSAGLALHKDTQYF
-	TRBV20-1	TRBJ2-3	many	TGCAGTGCCCCCAGCAAAAAGTCTAGCACAGATACGCAGTATTTT	CSAPSKKSSTDTQYF
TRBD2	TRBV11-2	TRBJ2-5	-	TGTGCCAGCAGCTTCGGGACTAGCGAAGAGACCCAGCACTTC	CASSFGTSEETQHF
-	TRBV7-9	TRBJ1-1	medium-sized	TGTGCCAGCAGCTTAGATCGTGAAGCTTTCTTT	CASSLDREAFF
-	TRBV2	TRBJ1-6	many	TGTGCCAGCAGTTGGGACGGTGTCACCCTCCACTTT	CASSWDGVTLHF